Following are 3 T cell receptor beta chains from one sample sequenced in a study of regulatory T cells in long-lasting Graves disease. Time point noted: newly diagnosed GD, antithyroid drugs for less than 3 months. Generation of the TCR library employed RNA extracted from PBMCs. In building TCR beta libraries, iRepertoire HTBI primers were used together with Arm-PCR of CDR3 regions. Each CDR3 protein gets one entry after TCRdb re-called the multiplex PCR reads with MiXCR. The sample lists around 420,000 distinct CDR3 sequences; over 14% were seen once. These data were also reused for a study on T cells in Graves' hyperthyroidism and ophthalmopathy.

The source material was peripheral blood mononuclear cells (PBMCs), sampled at new diagnosis, from a patient treated with antithyroid drugs. The receptors were sampled from a woman in her thirties or forties with Graves disease.

The V call is TRBV6-2 or TRBV6-3, the J call TRBJ1-2, with unresolved D. Trimming removed 8 bases from V and 8 bases from J, with 9 bases in between. Looked up from germline, CDR1 is MNHEY and CDR2 is SVGEGT. This CDR3 has 10 residues. Here the CDR3 reads CASREVGYTF. The DNA for the CDR3 is TGTGCCAGCCGAGAAGTGGGCTACACCTTC.

This clonotype was counted a few times. Given a much more abundant clone one base away, this may be a read error. The chain is built from TRBV2 and TRBJ2-3; D remains unclear. The CDR3 is made up of 13 amino acids. Trimming left V 6 bases short and J 4 bases short, with 11 bases between. Germline CDR1 SNHLY, CDR2 FYNNEI. The CDR3 reads CASSSVPADTQYF. The CDR3 nucleotides are TGTGCCAGCAGCTCAGTTCCTGCAGATACGCAGTATTTT. Full variable domain (rest looked up from reference TRBV2 and TRBJ2-3): EPEVTQTPSHQVTQMGQEVILRCVPISNHLYFYWYRQILGQKVEFLVSFYNNEISEKSEIFDDQFSVERPDGSNFTLKIRSTKLEDSAMYFCASSSVPADTQYFGPGTRLTVL.

This clonotype was picked up many times. The chain links TRBV24-1 to TRBJ2-1; 9 positions match TRBD2. Germline loops: CDR1 KGHDR, CDR2 SFDVKD. The V gene end was trimmed by 5 bases and the J gene end by 7 bases; junction bases not matched to a gene: 8. There are 15 residues in the CDR3. CDR3 loop: CATSGFGRGGNEQFF. The DNA for the CDR3 is TGTGCCACCAGTGGGTTTGGGCGGGGGGGGAATGAGCAGTTCTTC.